This TCR beta chain was retrieved from a study of shared clonotypes between healthy human individuals. The assay was immunoSEQ multiplex PCR, and TCRdb's table has in-frame clones only and misses some. The profile covers about 2.4 million clones, with 85% to 95% appearing a single time and around 0.15% taken by the ten largest. The CDR3 covers 16 residues. The germline CDR1 and CDR2 sequences are MNHEY and SMNVEV (reference sequence). V lost 0 bases and J 9 bases, leaving 18 bases between the germline ends. General observations from the study: Richness estimates generally favored naive over memory subsets.

Of note for this clone: What it binds is unknown.

The TCR comes from a man aged 18-30 years in good health. The chain joins TRBV27 to TRBJ2-1; the D is unclear. Sample: naive CD4+ T cells sorted from blood. Subset of the sample: CD45RA+ positively selected. DNA for the CDR3: TGTGCCAGCAGTTTATCAGTTCCCGAGCCTCCCGGTGAGCAGTTCTTC. It codes for CASSLSVPEPPGEQFF.